Sequencing of this T cell receptor (beta chain) was carried out in a study of T cell changes during pregnancy in multiple sclerosis. Germline V gene lookup returns CDR1 SGDLS and CDR2 YYNGEE. CDR3 length equals 14 residues. V was trimmed by 5 bases and J by 8 bases, leaving 19 bases between them. TCRdb keeps only in-frame clones here, not all; method: immunoSEQ multiplex PCR. Of more than 35,000 clones in the sample, around 89% were seen once. The sequence was obtained from a female donor in good health, enrolled as a control in a pregnancy study. The rearrangement uses TRBV9 and TRBJ1-1; D might be TRBD1 (6 bases). Source: CD8+ T cells from peripheral blood mononuclear cells, taken after pregnancy. The DNA of the CDR3 is TGTGCCAGCAGTGGGGGACACCCCCAGGAGGAAGCTTTCTTT. This codes for CASSGGHPQEEAFF.